Listed here are 6 T cell receptor beta chains from one sample, sequenced in a study of blood T cells in healthy people across ages. Next came a second PCR, run for about 6 to 12 cycles, which used a sample-barcoded 5' primer along with a J-beta primer mix. MiXCR was run by TCRdb on the 5' RACE reads, yielding one entry per CDR3 protein. The sample consists of about 640,000 distinct CDR3 sequences, over 40% of them appearing once. Sequencing used blood. The origin of the receptors is an older man in good health.

This clonotype has more than one count but fewer than ten. The chain is built from TRBV7-2 and TRBJ2-1, with TRBD2 matching over 7 bases. The junction had 9 bases not matched to a gene; V was cut back by 5 bases and J by 2 bases. The CDR3 is 16 residues long. Germline V gives CDR1 SGHTA, CDR2 FQGNSA. In DNA form, the CDR3 reads TGTGCCAGCAGCCGCAGAGCGGGAAGACCCTACAATGAGCAGTTCTTC. Its protein is CASSRRAGRPYNEQFF.

Concerning this clonotype itself: This may be a read error, as it is one base from a much larger clone. The rearrangement uses TRBV7-2 and TRBJ2-7; D gene ambiguous. Per the germline V gene, CDR1 is SGHTA and CDR2 is FQGNSA. This CDR3 region has 13 residues. V dropped 3 bases and J dropped 5 bases, with 11 bases sitting between them. CDR3 amino acids: CASSFALGNEQYF. In DNA form, the CDR3 reads TGTGCCAGCAGCTTCGCCTTGGGAAACGAGCAGTACTTC.

The rearrangement joins TRBV12-3 or TRBV12-4 to TRBJ2-1; 7 bases match TRBD2. The J segment lost 5 bases and the V segment lost 6 bases, leaving 10 bases of the junction unmatched. This CDR3 comprises 15 residues. The CDR3 protein is CASRGSGGGDNEQFF. The CDR3 nucleotides are TGTGCCAGCAGGGGTTCGGGGGGTGGAGACAATGAGCAGTTCTTC.

The rearrangement joins TRBV20-1 to TRBJ1-2; D is possibly TRBD1 (6 bases). The CDR3 sequence is 12 residues long. V shed 5 bases and J shed 3 bases, with 10 bases lying between them. Germline assignment: CDR1 DFQATT and CDR2 SNEGSKA (reference sequence). CDR3 region: CSAQGKDYGYTF. The CDR3 DNA sequence: TGCAGTGCTCAGGGGAAGGACTATGGCTACACCTTC.

This clonotype was detected a few times. The chain carries TRBV5-1 and TRBJ2-1; 11 bases are a match to TRBD1. V was pared by 1 base and J by 8 bases, with 8 bases of the junction left unmatched. CDR3 size: 16 residues. Germline V CDR1 and CDR2: SGHRS, YFSETQ. CDR3 amino acids: CASSLLGQGVMHEQFF. CDR3 DNA sequence: TGCGCCAGCAGCTTGCTGGGACAGGGGGTGATGCATGAGCAGTTCTTC.

This chain joins TRBV12-3 or TRBV12-4 and TRBJ1-5, with 7 positions matching TRBD1. The CDR3 extends over 17 amino acids. V lost 4 bases, J lost 4 bases, and 13 bases stayed unmatched. This CDR3 is CASSSAEGQAGNQPQHF. The CDR3 nucleotides read TGTGCCAGCAGTTCCGCCGAAGGACAGGCCGGGAATCAGCCCCAGCATTTT.